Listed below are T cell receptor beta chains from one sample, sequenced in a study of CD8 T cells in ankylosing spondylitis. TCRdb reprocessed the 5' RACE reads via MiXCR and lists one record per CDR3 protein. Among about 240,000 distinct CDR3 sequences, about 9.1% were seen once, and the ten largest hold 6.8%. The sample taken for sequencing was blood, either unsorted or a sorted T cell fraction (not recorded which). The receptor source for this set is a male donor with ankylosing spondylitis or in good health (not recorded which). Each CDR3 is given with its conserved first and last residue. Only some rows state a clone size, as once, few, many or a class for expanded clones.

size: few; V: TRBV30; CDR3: CAWSGNRGTEAFF
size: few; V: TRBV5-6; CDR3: CASSLGVQGPGELFF
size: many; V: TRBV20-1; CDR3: CSARGLSYNEQFF
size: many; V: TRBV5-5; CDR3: CASSLGGRGGRSNQPQHF
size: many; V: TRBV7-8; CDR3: CASSYRTGNTGELFF
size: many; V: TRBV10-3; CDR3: CAIGAGQWVGEKLFF
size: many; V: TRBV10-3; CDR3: CAISESAPGEGTQYF
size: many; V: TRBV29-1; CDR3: CSTIEGARYGYTF
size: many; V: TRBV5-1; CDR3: CASSLANSGANVLTF
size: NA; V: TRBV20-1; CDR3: CSASLTSSTDTQYF
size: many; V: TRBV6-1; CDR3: CASSASGQGRTGELFF
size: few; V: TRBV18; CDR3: CASSPPERGVGNEQFF
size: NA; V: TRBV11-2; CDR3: CASSSFGQPSTDTQYF
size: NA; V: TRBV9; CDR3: CASSSIRREGPNTQYF
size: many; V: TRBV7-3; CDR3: CASSFGGHPYNEQFF
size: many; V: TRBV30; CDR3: CAWSSGDGDEQFF
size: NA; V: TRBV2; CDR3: CASSEFRGRNEKLFF
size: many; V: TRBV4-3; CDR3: CASSQDDPEGPDTQYF
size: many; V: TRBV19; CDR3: CASSGLGAQHF
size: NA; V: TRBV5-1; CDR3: CASSLEGTGANVLTF
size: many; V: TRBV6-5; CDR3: CASSWDRGGQPQHF
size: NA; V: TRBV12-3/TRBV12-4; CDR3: CASSPQPDTQYF
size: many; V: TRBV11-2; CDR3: CASSLGVSPIEQYF
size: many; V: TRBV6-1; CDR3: CASRPPRGQGRGEKLFF
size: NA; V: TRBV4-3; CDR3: CASSQESRASEAFF
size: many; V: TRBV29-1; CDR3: CSVDGGFQETQYF
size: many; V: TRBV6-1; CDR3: CASSEASNLYNEQFF
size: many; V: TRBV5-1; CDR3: CASSPGQGTEAFF
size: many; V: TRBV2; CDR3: CASSRGTRSDEQFF
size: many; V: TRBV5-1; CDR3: CASSSLQGGDAEAFF
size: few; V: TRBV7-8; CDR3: CASSFLPGQGPYEQYF
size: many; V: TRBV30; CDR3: CAWSVRTRVPLDTQYF
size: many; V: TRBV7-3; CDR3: CASSFQGGTGELFF
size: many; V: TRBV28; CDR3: CASSSTGNSNQPQHF
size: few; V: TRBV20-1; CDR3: CSARAPGRTTNEQYF
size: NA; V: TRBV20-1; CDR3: CSGGPANEQFF
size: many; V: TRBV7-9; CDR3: CASSLGQGRGYTF
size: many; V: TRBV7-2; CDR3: CASSLTTGDYGYTF
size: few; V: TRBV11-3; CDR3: CASSLSRTSQETQYF
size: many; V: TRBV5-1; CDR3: CASSASGTTDTQYF
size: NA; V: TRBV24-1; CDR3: CATSDSAPERSGAGYNEQFF
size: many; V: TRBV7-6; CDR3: CASSPSGVPSDTQYF
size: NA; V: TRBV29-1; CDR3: CSVDGPKGADTQYF
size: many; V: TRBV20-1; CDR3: CSAAGRANTEAFF
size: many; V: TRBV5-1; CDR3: CASSFSGRDYNEQFF
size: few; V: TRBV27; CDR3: CASSLRTGPYEQYF
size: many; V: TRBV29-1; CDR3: CSVDSAHHGDTQYF
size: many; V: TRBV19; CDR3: CASSIGGNLGYTF
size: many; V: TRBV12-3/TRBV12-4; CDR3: CASGRQPQYF
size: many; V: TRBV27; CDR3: CASSPLGRRETQYF
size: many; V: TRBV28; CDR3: CASSLGRITSTDTQYF
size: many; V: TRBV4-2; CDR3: CASSHSSGGVTDTQYF
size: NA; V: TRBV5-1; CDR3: CASSPGTGPSYEQYF
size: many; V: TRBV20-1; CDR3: CRLSDRGGAYEQYF
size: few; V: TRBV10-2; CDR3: CASSDAAGRETQYF
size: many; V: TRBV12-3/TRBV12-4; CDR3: CASSLPPGLVDEQFF
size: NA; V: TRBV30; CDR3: CAWSVGQGTYEQYF
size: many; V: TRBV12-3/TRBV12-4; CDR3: CASSFSSAGTDTQYF